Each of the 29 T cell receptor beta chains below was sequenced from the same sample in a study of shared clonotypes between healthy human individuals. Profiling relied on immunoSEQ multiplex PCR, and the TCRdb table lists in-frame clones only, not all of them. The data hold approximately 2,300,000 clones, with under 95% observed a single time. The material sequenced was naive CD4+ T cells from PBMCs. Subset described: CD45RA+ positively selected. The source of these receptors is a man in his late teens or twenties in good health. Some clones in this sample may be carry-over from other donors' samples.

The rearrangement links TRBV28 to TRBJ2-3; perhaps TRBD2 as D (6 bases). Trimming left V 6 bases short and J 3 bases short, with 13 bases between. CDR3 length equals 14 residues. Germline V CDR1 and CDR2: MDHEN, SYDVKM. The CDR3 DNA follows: TGTGCCAGCAGCTCCCAACGGGGGACAGATACGCAGTATTTT. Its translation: CASSSQRGTDTQYF.

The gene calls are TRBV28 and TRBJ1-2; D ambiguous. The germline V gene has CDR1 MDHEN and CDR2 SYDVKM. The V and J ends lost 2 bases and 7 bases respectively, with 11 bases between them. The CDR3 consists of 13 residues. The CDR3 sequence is CASSLRTLSGYTF. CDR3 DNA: TGTGCCAGCAGTTTACGGACGCTATCTGGCTACACCTTC.

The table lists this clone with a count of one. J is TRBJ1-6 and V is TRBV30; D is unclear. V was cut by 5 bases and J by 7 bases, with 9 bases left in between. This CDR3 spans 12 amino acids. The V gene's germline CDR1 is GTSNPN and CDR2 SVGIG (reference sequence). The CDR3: CAWGPANSPLHF. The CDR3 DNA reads TGTGCCTGGGGTCCGGCGAATTCACCCCTCCACTTT.

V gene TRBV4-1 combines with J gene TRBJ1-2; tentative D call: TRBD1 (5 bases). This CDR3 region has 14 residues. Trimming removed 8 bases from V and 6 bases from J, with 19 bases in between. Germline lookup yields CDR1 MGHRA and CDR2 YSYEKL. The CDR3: CASGKGPMGNGYTF. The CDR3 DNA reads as TGCGCCAGCGGAAAGGGGCCAATGGGGAATGGCTACACCTTC.

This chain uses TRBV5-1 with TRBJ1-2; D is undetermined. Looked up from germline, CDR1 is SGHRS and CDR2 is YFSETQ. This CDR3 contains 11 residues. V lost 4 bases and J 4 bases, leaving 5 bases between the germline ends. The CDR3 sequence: CASSGPYGYTF. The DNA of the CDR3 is TGCGCCAGCAGCGGGCCCTATGGCTACACCTTC.

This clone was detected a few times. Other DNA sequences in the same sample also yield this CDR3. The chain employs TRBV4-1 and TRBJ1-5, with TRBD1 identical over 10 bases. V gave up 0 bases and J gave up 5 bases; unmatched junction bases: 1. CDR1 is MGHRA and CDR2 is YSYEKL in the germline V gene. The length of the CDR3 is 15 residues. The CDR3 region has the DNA TGCGCCAGCAGCCAAGACGGGACAGGGGATCAGCCCCAGCATTTT. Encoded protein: CASSQDGTGDQPQHF.

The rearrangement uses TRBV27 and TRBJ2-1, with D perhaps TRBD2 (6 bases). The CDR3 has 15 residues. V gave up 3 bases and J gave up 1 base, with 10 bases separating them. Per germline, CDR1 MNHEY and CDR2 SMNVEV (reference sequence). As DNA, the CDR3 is TGTGCCAGCAGTTTTATCAGCGGGTCCTACAATGAGCAGTTCTTC. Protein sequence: CASSFISGSYNEQFF.

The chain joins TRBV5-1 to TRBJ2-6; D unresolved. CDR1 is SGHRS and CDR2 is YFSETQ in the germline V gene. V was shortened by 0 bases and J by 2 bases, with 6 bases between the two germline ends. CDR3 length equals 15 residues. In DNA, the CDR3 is TGCGCCAGCAGCTTGGAATGGGCTGGGGCCAACGTCCTGACTTTC. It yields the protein CASSLEWAGANVLTF.

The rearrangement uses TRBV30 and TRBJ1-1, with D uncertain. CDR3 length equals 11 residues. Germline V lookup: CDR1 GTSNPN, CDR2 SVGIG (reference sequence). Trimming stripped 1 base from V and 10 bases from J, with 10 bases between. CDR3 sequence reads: CAWSAFEAAFF. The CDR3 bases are TGTGCCTGGAGTGCCTTCGAGGCAGCTTTCTTT.

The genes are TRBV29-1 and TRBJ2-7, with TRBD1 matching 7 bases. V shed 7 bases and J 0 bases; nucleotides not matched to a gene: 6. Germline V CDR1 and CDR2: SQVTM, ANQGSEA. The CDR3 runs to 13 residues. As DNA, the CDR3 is TGCAGCGGCAGGGACAGTAGCTCCTACGAGCAGTACTTC. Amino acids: CSGRDSSSYEQYF.

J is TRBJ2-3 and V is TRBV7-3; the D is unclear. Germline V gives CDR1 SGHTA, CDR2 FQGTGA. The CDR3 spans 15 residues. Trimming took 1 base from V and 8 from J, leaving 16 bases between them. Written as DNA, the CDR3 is TGTGCCAGCAGCTTAATCGGGCCTCCTACGGGTACGCAGTATTTT. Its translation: CASSLIGPPTGTQYF.

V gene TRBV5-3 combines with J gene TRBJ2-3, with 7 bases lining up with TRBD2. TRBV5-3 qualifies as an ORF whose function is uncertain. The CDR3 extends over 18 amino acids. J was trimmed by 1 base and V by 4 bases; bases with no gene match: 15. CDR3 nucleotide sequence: TGTGCCAGAAGCACGATGTTGGGGAGGGCCCCCGGCACAGATACGCAGTATTTT. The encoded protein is CARSTMLGRAPGTDTQYF.

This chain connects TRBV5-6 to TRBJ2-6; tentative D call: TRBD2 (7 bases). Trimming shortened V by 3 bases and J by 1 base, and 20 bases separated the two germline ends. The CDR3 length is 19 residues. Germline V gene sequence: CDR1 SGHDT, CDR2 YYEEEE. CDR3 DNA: TGTGCCAGCAGCTGGGGGCTGCGGGGGCCCTCATCTGGGGCCAACGTCCTGACTTTC. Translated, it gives CASSWGLRGPSSGANVLTF.

The CDR3 region is CAWTGSGSYGYTF. The CDR3, as DNA: TGTGCCTGGACAGGGTCTGGTAGCTATGGCTACACCTTC. The J gene is TRBJ1-2, the V gene TRBV30; TRBD1 is a possible D gene (5 bases). The germline gives CDR1 GTSNPN, CDR2 SVGIG (reference sequence). This CDR3 has 13 residues. The ends were cut back, 4 bases at V and 4 bases at J, with 13 bases in the middle.

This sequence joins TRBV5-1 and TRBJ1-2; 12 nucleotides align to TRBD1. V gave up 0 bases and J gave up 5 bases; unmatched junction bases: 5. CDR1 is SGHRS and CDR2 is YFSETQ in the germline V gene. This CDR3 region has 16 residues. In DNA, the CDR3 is TGCGCCAGCAGCTTGGGCGGGACAGGGGGCGCTTATGGCTACACCTTC. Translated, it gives CASSLGGTGGAYGYTF.

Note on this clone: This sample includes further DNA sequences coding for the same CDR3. DNA for the CDR3: TGTGCCAGCAGAACAACAGGGAGCTCCTACGAGCAGTACTTC. Amino acids: CASRTTGSSYEQYF. The chain has TRBV2 and TRBJ2-7, with D possibly being TRBD1 (6 bases). Germline lookup yields CDR1 SNHLY and CDR2 FYNNEI. The V end lost 6 bases, the J end lost 0 bases, and 12 bases lay between the germline ends. The CDR3 length is 14 residues.

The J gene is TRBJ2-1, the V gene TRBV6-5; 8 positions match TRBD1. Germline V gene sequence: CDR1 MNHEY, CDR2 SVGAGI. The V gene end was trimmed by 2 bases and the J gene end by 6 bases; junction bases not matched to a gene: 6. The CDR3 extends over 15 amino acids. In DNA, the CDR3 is TGTGCCAGCAGTTACGTGCGACAGGGGTCCAATGAGCAGTTCTTC. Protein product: CASSYVRQGSNEQFF.

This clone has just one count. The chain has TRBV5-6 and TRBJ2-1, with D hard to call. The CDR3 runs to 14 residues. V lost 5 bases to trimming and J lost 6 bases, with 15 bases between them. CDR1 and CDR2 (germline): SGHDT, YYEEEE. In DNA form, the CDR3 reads TGTGCCAGCAGGAACCGATATGGTTCCAATGAGCAGTTCTTC. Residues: CASRNRYGSNEQFF.

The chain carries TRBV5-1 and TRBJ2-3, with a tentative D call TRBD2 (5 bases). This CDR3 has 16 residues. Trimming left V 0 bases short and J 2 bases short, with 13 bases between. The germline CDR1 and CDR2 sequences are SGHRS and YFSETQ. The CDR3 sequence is CASSLGGGSDTDTQYF. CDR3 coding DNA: TGCGCCAGCAGCTTGGGAGGAGGAAGTGACACAGATACGCAGTATTTT. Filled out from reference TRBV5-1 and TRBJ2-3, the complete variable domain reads KAGVTQTPRYLIKTRGQQVTLSCSPISGHRSVSWYQQTPGQGLQFLFEYFSETQRNKGNFPGRFSGRQFSNSRSEMNVSTLELGDSALYLCASSLGGGSDTDTQYFGPGTRLTVL.

In nucleotides, the CDR3 is TGTGCCAGCAGTAGGGGGGGCGCTGGGGCCAACGTCCTGACTTTC. It translates to CASSRGGAGANVLTF. The rearrangement links TRBV2 to TRBJ2-6; tentative D call: TRBD2 (7 bases). This CDR3 has 15 amino acids. Between the trimmed V and J ends, which lost 5 bases and 2 bases, there was a span of 10 bases. The V gene's germline CDR1 is SNHLY and CDR2 FYNNEI. Full variable domain (missing parts from reference TRBV2 and TRBJ2-6): EPEVTQTPSHQVTQMGQEVILRCVPISNHLYFYWYRQILGQKVEFLVSFYNNEISEKSEIFDDQFSVERPDGSNFTLKIRSTKLEDSAMYFCASSRGGAGANVLTFGAGSRLTVL.

CDR3 sequence reads: CSVSGIRVAGASGTGELFF. The CDR3 DNA sequence: TGCAGCGTTTCTGGAATACGGGTTGCGGGAGCGTCGGGGACCGGGGAGCTGTTTTTT. This rearrangement joins TRBV29-1 to TRBJ2-2, with 7 bases that match TRBD2. Germline V gene lookup returns CDR1 SQVTM and CDR2 ANQGSEA. After removal of 5 bases from V and 5 bases from J, the junction contained 23 bases not matched to a gene. The CDR3 contains 19 residues.

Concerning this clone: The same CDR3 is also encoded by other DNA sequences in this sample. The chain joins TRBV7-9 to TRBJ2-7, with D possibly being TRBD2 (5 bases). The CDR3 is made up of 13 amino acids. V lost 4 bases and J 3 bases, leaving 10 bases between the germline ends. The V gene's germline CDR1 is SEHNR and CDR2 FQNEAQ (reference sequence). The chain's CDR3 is CASSWTGSYEQYF. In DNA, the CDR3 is TGTGCCAGCAGCTGGACGGGGAGCTACGAGCAGTACTTC.

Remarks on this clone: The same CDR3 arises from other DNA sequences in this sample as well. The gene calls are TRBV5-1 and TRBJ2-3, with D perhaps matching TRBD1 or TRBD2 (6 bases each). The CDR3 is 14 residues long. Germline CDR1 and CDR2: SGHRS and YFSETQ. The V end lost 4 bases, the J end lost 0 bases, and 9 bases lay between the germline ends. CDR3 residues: CASSQGTSTDTQYF. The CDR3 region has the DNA TGCGCCAGCAGCCAGGGGACTAGCACAGATACGCAGTATTTT.

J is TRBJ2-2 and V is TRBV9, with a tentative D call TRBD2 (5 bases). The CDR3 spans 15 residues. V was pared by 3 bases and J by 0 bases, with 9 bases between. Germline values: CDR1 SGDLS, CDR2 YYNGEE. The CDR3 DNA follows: TGTGCCAGCAGCGACGGGATGGCGAACACCGGGGAGCTGTTTTTT. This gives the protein CASSDGMANTGELFF. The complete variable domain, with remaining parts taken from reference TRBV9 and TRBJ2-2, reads DSGVTQTPKHLITATGQRVTLRCSPRSGDLSVYWYQQSLDQGLQFLIQYYNGEERAKGNILERFSAQQFPDLHSELNLSSLELGDSALYFCASSDGMANTGELFFGEGSRLTVL.

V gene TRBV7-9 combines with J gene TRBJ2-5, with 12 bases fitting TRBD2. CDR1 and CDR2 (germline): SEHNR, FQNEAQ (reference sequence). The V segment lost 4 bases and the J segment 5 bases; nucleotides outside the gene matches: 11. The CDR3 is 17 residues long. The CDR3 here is CASSWGLAGGPMETQYF. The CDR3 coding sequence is TGTGCCAGCAGCTGGGGGCTAGCGGGAGGGCCGATGGAGACCCAGTACTTC.

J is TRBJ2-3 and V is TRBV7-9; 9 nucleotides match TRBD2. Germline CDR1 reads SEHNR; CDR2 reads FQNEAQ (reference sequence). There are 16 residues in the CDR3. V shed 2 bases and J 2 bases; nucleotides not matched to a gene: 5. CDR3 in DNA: TGTGCCAGCAGCTTAACGACTAGCGGATACACAGATACGCAGTATTTT. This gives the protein CASSLTTSGYTDTQYF.

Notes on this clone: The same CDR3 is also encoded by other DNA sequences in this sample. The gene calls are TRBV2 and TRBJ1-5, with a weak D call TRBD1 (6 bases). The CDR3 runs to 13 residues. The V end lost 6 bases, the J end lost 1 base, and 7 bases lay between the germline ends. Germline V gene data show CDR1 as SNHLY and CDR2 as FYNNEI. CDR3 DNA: TGTGCCAGCAGCGGACAGAGCAATCAGCCCCAGCATTTT. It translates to CASSGQSNQPQHF.

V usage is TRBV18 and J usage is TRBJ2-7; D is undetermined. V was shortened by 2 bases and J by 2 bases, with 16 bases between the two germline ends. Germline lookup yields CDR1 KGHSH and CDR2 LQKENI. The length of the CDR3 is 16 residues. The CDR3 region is CASSPSLIGSTYEQYF. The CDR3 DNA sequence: TGTGCCAGCTCACCATCCTTAATAGGGTCGACCTACGAGCAGTACTTC. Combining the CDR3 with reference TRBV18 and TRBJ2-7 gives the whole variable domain NAGVMQNPRHLVRRRGQEARLRCSPMKGHSHVYWYRQLPEEGLKFMVYLQKENIIDESGMPKERFSAEFPKEGPSILRIQQVVRGDSAAYFCASSPSLIGSTYEQYFGPGTRLTVT.

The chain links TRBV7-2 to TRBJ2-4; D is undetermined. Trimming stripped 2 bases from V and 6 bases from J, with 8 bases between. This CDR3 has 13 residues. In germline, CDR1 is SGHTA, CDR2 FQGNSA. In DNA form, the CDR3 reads TGTGCCAGCAGCTTAATTCGGAGAAACATTCAGTACTTC. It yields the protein CASSLIRRNIQYF.